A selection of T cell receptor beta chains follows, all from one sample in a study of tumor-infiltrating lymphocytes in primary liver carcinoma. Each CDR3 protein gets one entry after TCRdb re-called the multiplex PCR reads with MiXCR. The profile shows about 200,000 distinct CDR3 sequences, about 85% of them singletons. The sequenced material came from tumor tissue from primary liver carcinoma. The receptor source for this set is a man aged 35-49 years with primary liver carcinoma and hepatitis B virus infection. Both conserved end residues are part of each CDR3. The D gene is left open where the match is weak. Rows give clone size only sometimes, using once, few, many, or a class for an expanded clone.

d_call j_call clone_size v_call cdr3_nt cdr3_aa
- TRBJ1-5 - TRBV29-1 TGTAGCCTTGTCGGACAGATCAATAAGCCCCAGCATTTT CSLVGQINKPQHF
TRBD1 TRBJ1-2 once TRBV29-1 TGTAGCGTGTCGGGACAGGGGGCCGGCTACTATGGCTACACCTTC CSVSGQGAGYYGYTF
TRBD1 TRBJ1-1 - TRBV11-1 TGTGCCAGCTGCCCGCGACAGGGTCGGAAAACTGAAGCTTCCTTT CASCPRQGRKTEASF
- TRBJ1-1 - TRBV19 TGTGCCAGTAGTTCACTTGCTACGGTCACTGAAGCTTTCTTT CASSSLATVTEAFF
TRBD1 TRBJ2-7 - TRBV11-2 TGTGCCAGCAGCTTAACAGGGGAATCCTATGAGCACTACTTC CASSLTGESYEHYF
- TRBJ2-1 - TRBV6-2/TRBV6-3 TGTGCCAGCAGTTACTTTGCGCAGGGACAAGTCCCGTTCTTC CASSYFAQGQVPFF
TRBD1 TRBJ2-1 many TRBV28 TGTGCCATCCCGGGACAGGGAGTGGATGAGCAGTTCTTC CAIPGQGVDEQFF
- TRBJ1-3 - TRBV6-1 TGTGCGACCTATACAAGGGTAAACACCACCATATATTTT CATYTRVNTTIYF
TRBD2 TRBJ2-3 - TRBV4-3 TGCGCCAGCAGCCAAAGGGGACTAGCGGGATGGTCTAGCACAGATACGCAGTATTTT CASSQRGLAGWSSTDTQYF
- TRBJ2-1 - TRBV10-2 TGCGCAACGGTGGGACACGCGGGAGAGGCCTCCAATGAGCAGTTCTTC CATVGHAGEASNEQFF
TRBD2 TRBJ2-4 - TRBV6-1 TGTGCCAGCATCCTCCTGGGGGTGGGAGGGCACCAAAACATTCGGTACTTC CASILLGVGGHQNIRYF
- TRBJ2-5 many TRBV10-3 TGTGCCATCAGGGCAGATCGGAGAGAGACCCAGTACTTC CAIRADRRETQYF
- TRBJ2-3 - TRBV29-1 TGCGGTTTTGAGGGCACAGACACGCAGTATTTT CGFEGTDTQYF
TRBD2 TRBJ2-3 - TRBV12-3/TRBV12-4 TGTGCCAGCAGCGCAGGGACTAGACCAGATACGCAGTATTTT CASSAGTRPDTQYF
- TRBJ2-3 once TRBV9 TGTGCCAGCAGCGTAGCTTCTGGCGGAATCACAGATACGCAGTATTTT CASSVASGGITDTQYF
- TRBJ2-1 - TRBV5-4 TGTGCCAGCAGCTTGGAGGGCGGGGGCCACAATGAGCATTTCTTC CASSLEGGGHNEHFF
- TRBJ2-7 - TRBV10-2 TGTGCCAGCAGTGAGCCCCTCTGGGGAGGCGAGCAGTACTTC CASSEPLWGGEQYF
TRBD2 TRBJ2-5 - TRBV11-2 TGTGTCAGCAGCCCTAGCTCATCCCAGGGTACTGGGCGGGAGAGCCAGTACTTC CVSSPSSSQGTGRESQYF
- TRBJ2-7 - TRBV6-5 TGTGCCAGGATCGGACTAGTTGGGGGCGAGCAGTGCTTC CARIGLVGGEQCF